These 27 T cell receptor beta chains were all obtained from the same sample, sequenced in a study of blood T cell repertoires in COVID-19. Assay: immunoSEQ multiplex PCR; the TCRdb copy retains only in-frame clones and omits some. The table shows 300,000 to 450,000 clones, with roughly 86% occurring only once. Sequencing was done on a sample of PBMCs or T cells enriched from blood (not recorded which). The receptors derive from a man between 40 and 49 years old in a cohort exposed to, infected with or recovered from COVID-19 (not recorded which).

This chain connects TRBV5-1 to TRBJ1-1, with D maybe TRBD1 (6 bases). Germline CDR1 reads SGHRS; CDR2 reads YFSETQ. The V gene lost 3 bases and the J gene lost 0 bases, with 9 bases spanning the gap. The CDR3 has 14 amino acids. CDR3 protein: CASSYTGLNTEAFF. The CDR3, as DNA: TGCGCCAGCAGCTATACAGGGTTGAACACTGAAGCTTTCTTT.

Only one count was recorded for this clone. The V call is TRBV4-1, the J call TRBJ1-2; TRBD1 matches 12 bases. From germline, CDR1 is MGHRA and CDR2 YSYEKL. V lost 4 bases to trimming and J lost 7 bases; unmatched junction nucleotides: 7. The CDR3 spans 15 residues. DNA of the CDR3: TGCGCCAGCAGCCGACCGGGACAGGGGGCAGGTGGCTACACCTTC. Translating gives CASSRPGQGAGGYTF.

CDR3 DNA sequence: TGTGCCAGCAGCTTAGGAAGACAGGGGGATGGCTACACCTTC. This sequence encodes CASSLGRQGDGYTF. This chain connects TRBV13 to TRBJ1-2, with TRBD1 matching over 9 bases. CDR1 and CDR2 from the germline V gene are PRHDT and FYEKMQ (reference sequence). V was clipped by 0 bases and J by 6 bases; unmatched bases: 2. The CDR3 extends over 14 amino acids.

This sequence joins TRBV10-3 and TRBJ2-7, with D possibly matching TRBD1 (6 bases). The CDR3 covers 14 residues. The germline V gene encodes CDR1 ENHRY and CDR2 SYGVKD. The V end was cut by 6 bases, the J end by 5 bases, with 17 bases between. For the CDR3, the DNA is TGTGCCATCAGCGTGCATAGACAGGAGGACGAGCAGTACTTC. Translation: CAISVHRQEDEQYF.

J is TRBJ2-7 and V is TRBV5-6, with D possibly TRBD2 on 5 matching bases. The CDR3 is 12 amino acids. Trimming removed 3 bases at V and 3 bases at J, with 7 bases between. The germline CDR1 and CDR2 sequences are SGHDT and YYEEEE. The CDR3 loop reads CASSSRDYEQYF. The CDR3, as DNA: TGTGCCAGCAGCTCCCGGGACTACGAGCAGTACTTC.

This clone has a single count. The rearrangement uses TRBV9 and TRBJ1-5, with no clear D. CDR1 SGDLS and CDR2 YYNGEE come from the germline V gene. V lost 0 bases, J lost 4 bases, and 8 bases lay in between. This CDR3 is built from 14 residues. CDR3 loop: CASSVEPGNQPQHF. As DNA, the CDR3 is TGTGCCAGCAGCGTAGAACCGGGGAATCAGCCCCAGCATTTT.

The chain couples TRBV5-1 to TRBJ2-2, with 12 bases lining up with TRBD1. The length of the CDR3 is 17 residues. The V and J ends lost 3 bases and 5 bases, in that order; junction bases with no gene match: 8. Germline CDR1 is SGHRS and CDR2 is YFSETQ. The CDR3 protein is CASSWDRGLRRTGELFF. Here the CDR3 DNA reads TGCGCCAGCAGCTGGGACAGGGGGCTTCGTCGGACCGGGGAGCTGTTTTTT. The full variable domain, completed using reference TRBV5-1 and TRBJ2-2, is KAGVTQTPRYLIKTRGQQVTLSCSPISGHRSVSWYQQTPGQGLQFLFEYFSETQRNKGNFPGRFSGRQFSNSRSEMNVSTLELGDSALYLCASSWDRGLRRTGELFFGEGSRLTVL.

V usage is TRBV5-1 and J usage is TRBJ1-4, with 9 nucleotides matching TRBD1. Germline lookup yields CDR1 SGHRS and CDR2 YFSETQ. The J segment lost 1 base and the V segment lost 4 bases, leaving 8 bases of the junction unmatched. The CDR3 runs to 17 residues. The CDR3 region is CASSINRGRGTNEKLFF. The CDR3 DNA is TGCGCCAGCAGCATAAACAGGGGGCGGGGAACTAATGAAAAACTGTTTTTT.

The CDR3 sequence is CASSLVEALAGVGNEQFF. The CDR3 DNA reads TGTGCCAGCAGCTTAGTTGAGGCACTAGCGGGAGTTGGGAATGAGCAGTTCTTC. This chain connects TRBV7-8 to TRBJ2-1; TRBD2 matches at 11 bases. The V segment lost 1 base and the J segment 7 bases; nucleotides outside the gene matches: 12. This CDR3 spans 18 amino acids. Per the germline V gene, CDR1 is SGHVS and CDR2 is FQNEAQ.

The J gene is TRBJ2-1, the V gene TRBV20-1; the D gene is possibly TRBD1 (6 bases). The germline V gene has CDR1 DFQATT and CDR2 SNEGSKA (reference sequence). The CDR3 consists of 11 residues. V lost 5 bases, J lost 6 bases, and 8 bases lay in between. The CDR3 loop reads CSASQGNEQFF. The CDR3 DNA reads as TGCAGTGCTTCACAGGGCAATGAGCAGTTCTTC.

The chain recombines TRBV5-4 with TRBJ1-6; 9 nucleotides align to TRBD1. The J segment lost 9 bases and the V segment lost 3 bases, leaving 7 bases of the junction unmatched. The CDR3 contains 15 residues. Looked up from germline, CDR1 is SGHNT and CDR2 is YYREEE (reference sequence). DNA for the CDR3: TGTGCCAGCAGCTGGACGGACAGGGGTAGTTCACCCCTCCACTTT. It encodes CASSWTDRGSSPLHF.

The chain has TRBV12-3 or TRBV12-4 and TRBJ2-7, with 10 bases matching TRBD2. The CDR3 spans 13 residues. The trim removed 11 bases at V and 7 bases at J, leaving 11 bases unmatched. CDR3 nucleotide sequence: TGTGCCCCCCTAGCGGGGGCCATAGGTGAGCAGTACTTC. Residues: CAPLAGAIGEQYF.

The V call is TRBV10-3, the J call TRBJ2-7; D gene ambiguous. Trimming removed 6 bases from V and 0 bases from J, with 6 bases in between. Germline CDR1 and CDR2: ENHRY and SYGVKD. The CDR3 contains 12 residues. CDR3 sequence (DNA): TGTGCCATCAGCACGGTCTCCTACGAGCAGTACTTC. Translating gives CAISTVSYEQYF.

A single count supports this clone. The chain is built from TRBV5-1 and TRBJ2-7, with D possibly matching TRBD1 (6 bases). Trimming removed 4 bases from V and 5 bases from J, with 16 bases in between. The CDR3 spans 14 residues. Germline V gene sequence: CDR1 SGHRS, CDR2 YFSETQ. CDR3 nucleotides: TGCGCCAGCAGCATCAGGGGCGCGACAGACGAGCAGTACTTC. Residues: CASSIRGATDEQYF.

The chain links TRBV6-5 to TRBJ1-2; D perhaps matches TRBD1 (6 bases). Trimming left V 2 bases short and J 8 bases short, with 9 bases between. The CDR3 extends over 12 amino acids. The germline V gene encodes CDR1 MNHEY and CDR2 SVGAGI. CDR3 residues: CASSYPGQGYTF. CDR3 nucleotides: TGTGCCAGCAGTTACCCGGGACAAGGCTACACCTTC.

The rearrangement uses TRBV30 and TRBJ2-7; D is uncertain. CDR1 and CDR2 (germline): GTSNPN, SVGIG (reference sequence). CDR3 length: 11 amino acids. Trimming took off 2 bases at V and 6 bases at J, with 8 bases between the two ends. CDR3 coding DNA: TGTGCCTGGAGTTCGTTAGCCGAGCAGTACTTC. The encoded protein is CAWSSLAEQYF.

The genes are TRBV2 and TRBJ2-2; TRBD2 matches at 10 bases. V lost 7 bases, J lost 6 bases, and 8 bases stayed unmatched. This CDR3 contains 15 residues. CDR1 is SNHLY, CDR2 FYNNEI, per germline. The CDR3: CASTRNGLAAGELFF. CDR3 nucleotides: TGTGCCAGCACTCGAAACGGACTAGCGGCCGGGGAGCTGTTTTTT.

With regard to this clone: Within the sample, other DNA sequences also encode this same CDR3. In DNA, the CDR3 is TGTGCCAGCAGCTTCAGTGCAGGGAACACTGAAGCTTTCTTT. It specifies CASSFSAGNTEAFF. This chain links TRBV7-9 with TRBJ1-1, with D unresolved. The germline V gene encodes CDR1 SEHNR and CDR2 FQNEAQ (reference sequence). Trimming stripped 3 bases from V and 1 base from J, with 9 bases between. This CDR3 is 14 amino acids long.

This clone was counted a few times. The chain carries TRBV2 and TRBJ1-1, with D possibly TRBD1 on 6 matching bases. Germline CDR1 SNHLY, CDR2 FYNNEI. Trimming took off 6 bases at V and 1 base at J, with 9 bases between the two ends. The CDR3 has 13 amino acids. The CDR3 sequence is CASSGTTNTEAFF. In nucleotides, the CDR3 is TGTGCCAGCAGCGGGACAACGAACACTGAAGCTTTCTTT.

This clone appeared once. The V call is TRBV5-1, the J call TRBJ2-1, with 8 bases identical to TRBD1. The germline CDR1 and CDR2 sequences are SGHRS and YFSETQ. CDR3 length: 18 amino acids. Trimming at V came to 4 bases and at J to 0 bases, leaving 12 bases not matched to a gene. This CDR3 is CASSQAFGQGSSYNEQFF. In DNA form, the CDR3 reads TGCGCCAGCAGCCAAGCCTTTGGACAGGGAAGCTCCTACAATGAGCAGTTCTTC.

This clone appeared once. V gene TRBV25-1 combines with J gene TRBJ2-7; D is perhaps TRBD1 (5 bases). Per the germline V gene, CDR1 is MGHDK and CDR2 is SYGVNS. This CDR3 is built from 13 residues. V was clipped by 7 bases and J by 3 bases, with 13 bases between them. The CDR3 sequence: CASTPSGIYEQYF. CDR3 nucleotides: TGTGCCAGCACCCCCTCAGGGATCTACGAGCAGTACTTC.

The CDR3: CASSSGLAGGDEQFF. The DNA for the CDR3 is TGTGCCAGCAGCTCAGGACTAGCGGGAGGGGATGAGCAGTTCTTC. The V gene is TRBV7-9, the J gene TRBJ2-1; 15 bases align to TRBD2. The CDR3 is 15 amino acids. Germline assignment: CDR1 SEHNR and CDR2 FQNEAQ (reference sequence). J was trimmed by 8 bases and V by 4 bases; bases with no gene match: 3. The complete variable domain, with remaining parts taken from reference TRBV7-9 and TRBJ2-1, reads DTGVSQNPRHKITKRGQNVTFRCDPISEHNRLYWYRQTLGQGPEFLTYFQNEAQLEKSRLLSDRFSAERPKGSFSTLEIQRTEQGDSAMYLCASSSGLAGGDEQFFGPGTRLTVL.

This clone was seen just once. The chain has TRBV7-9 and TRBJ1-6, with D possibly being TRBD1 (5 bases). The ends were cut back, 3 bases at V and 10 bases at J, with 13 bases in the middle. CDR3 length: 14 residues. Germline V gives CDR1 SEHNR, CDR2 FQNEAQ (reference sequence). Written as DNA, the CDR3 is TGTGCCAGCAGCTTGTCAGGGCTTGGGTCACCCCTCCACTTT. It codes for CASSLSGLGSPLHF.

V and J are TRBV6-1 and TRBJ2-7; D is possibly TRBD1 (5 bases). CDR1 MNHNS and CDR2 SASEGT come from the germline V gene. The length of the CDR3 is 15 residues. Trimming took off 1 base at V and 4 bases at J, with 14 bases between the two ends. CDR3 nucleotides: TGTGCCAGCAGTGAAGATGAGACAGAGTTTTACGAGCAGTACTTC. Protein: CASSEDETEFYEQYF.

The chain uses TRBV7-8 and TRBJ2-7, with D uncertain. Germline V lookup: CDR1 SGHVS, CDR2 FQNEAQ. V lost 0 bases and J lost 9, with 6 bases in between. The CDR3 extends over 11 amino acids. CDR3 in DNA: TGTGCCAGCAGCTTAGCGGTCAGGCAGTACTTC. Translating it yields CASSLAVRQYF.

The chain recombines TRBV7-8 with TRBJ2-2; 7 bases fit TRBD2. Germline V gene lookup returns CDR1 SGHVS and CDR2 FQNEAQ. V lost 1 base, J lost 5 bases, and 7 bases stayed unmatched. The CDR3 contains 16 residues. CDR3 nucleotide sequence: TGTGCCAGCAGCTTAGGGCGCGCTAGCGGTACCGGGGAGCTGTTTTTT. Residues: CASSLGRASGTGELFF.

The chain joins TRBV7-9 to TRBJ2-7; 7 bases fit TRBD2. The CDR3 is 13 amino acids. With 6 bases clipped from V and 5 bases from J, the junction kept 7 bases outside the gene matches. Germline V gene data show CDR1 as SEHNR and CDR2 as FQNEAQ (reference sequence). CDR3 region: CASSSGGINEQYF. CDR3 DNA sequence: TGTGCCAGCAGTTCGGGGGGAATAAACGAGCAGTACTTC.